The 11 T cell receptor beta chains below all came from one sample that was sequenced in a study of blood T cells in healthy people across ages. Primers used in a second PCR of about 7 to 12 cycles were a sample-barcoded 5' primer and a J-beta primer mix. TCRdb independently ran MiXCR on the 5' RACE reads; one entry per CDR3 protein. Altogether about 780,000 distinct CDR3 sequences are present, about 46% being singletons, with the ten largest covering 15% to 20%. Sequencing input: blood. All receptors derive from an elderly man in good health.

The CDR3 region has the DNA TGTGCCAGCAGCGCCGCCGGGACCGACGCTGAAGCTTTCTTT. It encodes CASSAAGTDAEAFF. The chain employs TRBV7-9 and TRBJ1-1; tentatively, D is TRBD1 (5 bases). Deletions cut 5 bases from V and 6 bases from J, with 16 bases between. The CDR3 length is 14 residues. From germline, CDR1 is SEHNR and CDR2 FQNEAQ (reference sequence).

This clonotype has ten or more counts. V is TRBV29-1 and J is TRBJ2-1; perhaps TRBD2 as D (6 bases). Between the trimmed V and J ends, which lost 4 bases and 4 bases, there was a span of 20 bases. CDR1 is SQVTM, CDR2 ANQGSEA, per germline. The CDR3 runs 16 residues. CDR3 residues: CSVGRAMGSSYNEQFF. DNA of the CDR3: TGCAGCGTTGGGAGGGCGATGGGGAGTTCATACAATGAGCAGTTCTTC.

The rearrangement joins TRBV24-1 to TRBJ2-5, with TRBD1 as a possible D gene (6 bases). The CDR3 length is 15 residues. Trimming stripped 3 bases from V and 1 base from J, with 11 bases between. From germline, CDR1 is KGHDR and CDR2 SFDVKD. The CDR3 is CATSDMDSPQETQYF. In DNA form, the CDR3 reads TGTGCCACCAGTGATATGGACAGTCCCCAAGAGACCCAGTACTTC.

Only a few counts were recorded for this clonotype. The chain employs TRBV20-1 and TRBJ2-3; 13 bases align to TRBD2. With 3 bases clipped from V and 3 bases from J, the junction kept 6 bases outside the gene matches. CDR1 and CDR2 (germline): DFQATT, SNEGSKA (reference sequence). The length of the CDR3 is 16 residues. The CDR3 loop is CSASRTSGSWTDTQYF. The CDR3 DNA reads as TGCAGTGCTAGCCGGACTAGCGGGAGTTGGACAGATACGCAGTATTTT.

With regard to this clonotype: One base away lies a much larger clone, so this may be a sequencing read error. The gene calls are TRBV10-3 and TRBJ2-7; tentative D call: TRBD1 (5 bases). The V and J ends lost 11 bases and 0 bases respectively, with 11 bases between them. The CDR3 runs 12 residues. CDR1 and CDR2 from the germline V gene are ENHRY and SYGVKD. The CDR3 loop is CAVHRNSYEQYF. CDR3 in DNA: TGTGCCGTTCACAGGAACTCCTACGAGCAGTACTTC.

The V and J genes are TRBV28 and TRBJ2-1; weak D call: TRBD1 (6 bases). Germline assignment: CDR1 MDHEN and CDR2 SYDVKM. V was shortened by 5 bases and J by 3 bases, with 17 bases between the two germline ends. This CDR3 is 16 amino acids long. CDR3 in amino acids: CASSLPPGQGYNEQFF. The CDR3, as DNA: TGTGCCAGCAGTCTTCCTCCGGGACAAGGCTACAATGAGCAGTTCTTC. Full variable domain (missing parts from reference TRBV28 and TRBJ2-1): DVKVTQSSRYLVKRTGEKVFLECVQDMDHENMFWYRQDPGLGLRLIYFSYDVKMKEKGDIPEGYSVSREKKERFSLILESASTNQTSMYLCASSLPPGQGYNEQFFGPGTRLTVL.

At least ten counts were recorded for this clonotype. V gene TRBV6-2 or TRBV6-3 combines with J gene TRBJ1-1, with D unresolved. The V gene's germline CDR1 is MNHEY and CDR2 SVGEGT. The germline V and J ends were trimmed by 4 bases and 3 bases, with 3 bases remaining between them. The CDR3 sequence is 11 residues long. The CDR3 spells CASSFYTEAFF. The CDR3 DNA is TGTGCCAGCAGTTTCTACACTGAAGCTTTCTTT.

J is TRBJ2-7 and V is TRBV20-1; perhaps TRBD2 as D (6 bases). Germline V lookup: CDR1 DFQATT, CDR2 SNEGSKA (reference sequence). Trimming shortened V by 5 bases and J by 2 bases, and 13 bases separated the two germline ends. The CDR3 is 13 amino acids. This chain's CDR3 is CSAQWDSTYEQYF. In nucleotides, the CDR3 is TGCAGTGCTCAATGGGACTCTACCTACGAGCAGTACTTC.

The chain couples TRBV7-2 to TRBJ2-3; 9 positions agree with TRBD2. Trimming removed 5 bases from V and 6 bases from J; junction bases left unmatched: 9. This CDR3 is built from 15 residues. Germline V gene data show CDR1 as SGHTA and CDR2 as FQGNSA. The CDR3 is CASSLDLAGLDTQYF. The CDR3 region has the DNA TGTGCCAGCAGCCTTGACCTAGCGGGACTGGATACGCAGTATTTT.

This clonotype was counted between two and nine times. V is TRBV20-1 and J is TRBJ2-4, with a possible D match to TRBD1 (5 bases). This CDR3 spans 11 amino acids. Germline V gene sequence: CDR1 DFQATT, CDR2 SNEGSKA (reference sequence). The ends were cut back, 0 bases at V and 12 bases at J, with 9 bases in the middle. The CDR3 spells CSAREGRAQYF. The CDR3 DNA reads as TGCAGTGCTAGAGAGGGGCGAGCTCAGTACTTC.

J is TRBJ2-2 and V is TRBV4-3; D is uncertain. The length of the CDR3 is 16 residues. Germline V gives CDR1 LGHNA, CDR2 YSLEER. V dropped 0 bases and J dropped 1 base, with 9 bases sitting between them. This CDR3 is CASSQEGYGNTGELFF. CDR3 nucleotide sequence: TGCGCCAGCAGCCAAGAGGGGTATGGGAACACCGGGGAGCTGTTTTTT.